This entry describes one T cell receptor beta chain. This sample stems from a study of human T cells and chemical hapten exposure. Study-level information: Sensitization involved placing 2% DPC onto a 2 cm by 2 cm region of upper inner arm skin.

Time point defined: patch test 1, 2 weeks after DPC sensitization. The treatment was: therapeutic diphenylcyclopropenone sensitization with weekly scalp DPC. Each patch-test visit's blood sample preceded patch application. Alopecia patients, 18 to 70 years old and DPC-suitable, served as donors. V lost 5 bases to trimming and J lost 0 bases, with 8 bases between them. CDR3 length equals 15 residues. CDR1 is MDHEN, CDR2 SYDVKM, per germline. It was the library that attached unique molecular identifiers to individual cDNA molecules. TCRdb re-called the RACE reads with MiXCR, one entry per CDR3 protein. The table records some 380,000 distinct CDR3 sequences, more than 4.5% of them present only once.

This sample comprised whole blood, obtained in connection with sensitization to the hapten diphenylcyclopropenone (DPC). This clonotype was obtained from a woman aged 50 to 60 with alopecia areata. Some clones in this sample may be carry-over from other donors' samples. The chain links TRBV28 to TRBJ2-6; D gene unclear. For the CDR3, the DNA is TGTGCCAGCAGTACCCCATTCTCTGGGGCCAACGTCCTGACTTTC. Translation: CASSTPFSGANVLTF.